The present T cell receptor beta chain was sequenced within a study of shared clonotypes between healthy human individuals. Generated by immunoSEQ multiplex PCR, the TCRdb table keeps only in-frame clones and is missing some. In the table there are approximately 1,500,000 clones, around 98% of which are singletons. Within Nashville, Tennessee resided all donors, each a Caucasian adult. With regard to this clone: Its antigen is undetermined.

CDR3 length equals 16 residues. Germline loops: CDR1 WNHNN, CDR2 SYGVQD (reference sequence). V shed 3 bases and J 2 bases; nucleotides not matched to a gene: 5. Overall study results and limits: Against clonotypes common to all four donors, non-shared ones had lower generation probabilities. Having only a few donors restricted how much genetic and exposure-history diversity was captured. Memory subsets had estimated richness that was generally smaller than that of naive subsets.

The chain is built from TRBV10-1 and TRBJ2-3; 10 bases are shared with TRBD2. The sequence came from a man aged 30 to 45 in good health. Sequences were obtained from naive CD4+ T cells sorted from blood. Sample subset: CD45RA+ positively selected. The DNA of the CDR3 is TGCGCCAGCAGTGACCTAGCGGGGGCCAACACAGATACGCAGTATTTT. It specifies CASSDLAGANTDTQYF.